One T cell receptor beta chain is described in this entry. J was trimmed by 0 bases and V by 6 bases; bases with no gene match: 8. This CDR3 has 16 residues. From germline, CDR1 is ENHRY and CDR2 SYGVKD. This record comes from a study of T cell changes during pregnancy in multiple sclerosis. Data came from immunoSEQ multiplex PCR; TCRdb stores just in-frame clones and leaves some out. The table includes 55,000 to 70,000 clones, roughly 93% detected once. This receptor was taken from a female donor with multiple sclerosis, enrolled in a pregnancy study. Sample: CD4+ T cells from peripheral blood mononuclear cells, taken before pregnancy. The gene calls are TRBV10-3 and TRBJ1-1, with 9 bases lining up with TRBD1. This CDR3 is CAIRIPGQGLNTEAFF. The CDR3 DNA is TGTGCCATCAGGATCCCGGGACAGGGTTTGAACACTGAAGCTTTCTTT.